Only one count was recorded for the clone carrying this T cell receptor beta chain. Its antigen is as yet unknown. This sample is drawn from a study of OX40 agonist ivuxolimab in advanced cancers. Looking at the study overall: Administration of intravenous ivuxolimab to patients occurred every 2 weeks at 0.01 to 10 mg/kg. Three patients got partial responses; one had hepatocellular carcinoma and two had cutaneous melanoma. Study-wide results and caveats: Among the lowest levels of clonal expansion were found in partial responders at 0.1-3.0 mg/kg.

This CDR3 spans 13 amino acids. V was shortened by 8 bases and J by 4 bases, with 12 bases between the two germline ends. CDR1 and CDR2 (germline): MNHEY, SMNVEV (reference sequence). TCRdb's copy holds only in-frame clones and misses some; the assay was immunoSEQ multiplex PCR. The table includes around 59,000 clones, roughly 87% detected once. The clonotype was recovered from an adult with an advanced solid tumor such as melanoma, head and neck, liver or kidney cancer. This chain links TRBV27 with TRBJ2-1, with D perhaps given as TRBD1 or TRBD2 (5 bases each). The source was CD4+ or CD8+ T cells sorted from blood, collected in a trial of the OX40 agonist ivuxolimab. The CDR3 sequence: CASGAGMYNEQFF. In nucleotides, the CDR3 is TGTGCCAGCGGGGCGGGCATGTACAATGAGCAGTTCTTC.